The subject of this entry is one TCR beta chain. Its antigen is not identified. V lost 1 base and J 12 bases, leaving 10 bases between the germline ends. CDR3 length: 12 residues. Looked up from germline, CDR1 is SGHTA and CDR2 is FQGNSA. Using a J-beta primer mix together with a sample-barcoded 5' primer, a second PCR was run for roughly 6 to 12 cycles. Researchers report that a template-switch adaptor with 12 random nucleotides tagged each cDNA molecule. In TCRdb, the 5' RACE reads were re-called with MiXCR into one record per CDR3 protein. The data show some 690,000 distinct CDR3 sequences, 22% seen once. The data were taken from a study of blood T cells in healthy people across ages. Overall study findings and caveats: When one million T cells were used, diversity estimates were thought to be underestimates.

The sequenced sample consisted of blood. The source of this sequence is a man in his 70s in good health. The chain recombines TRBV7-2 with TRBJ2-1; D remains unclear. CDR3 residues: CASSLGASVQFF. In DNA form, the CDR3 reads TGTGCCAGCAGCTTAGGGGCTAGTGTGCAGTTCTTC.